This T cell receptor beta chain comes out of a study of cytomegalovirus exposure and HLA in healthy donors. Study-wide results and limits: Reportedly, fewer N-insertions than the approximately 690-donor mean appeared in an Asian-associated ancestry cluster in a later analysis.

For this clone: Its antigen is unknown. Other DNA sequences in the same sample also yield this CDR3.

Vbeta (60) and Jbeta (13) primers were used in the PCR. Using immunoSEQ multiplex PCR, the repertoire was profiled, and TCRdb retains in-frame clones only, with some absent. The sample records about 190,000 clones, 70% to 80% being singletons. V dropped 0 bases and J dropped 2 bases, with 11 bases sitting between them. CDR1 is SGHRS, CDR2 YFSETQ, per germline. CDR3 length equals 15 residues. The sequence derives from a woman aged 25-40 years in good health and CMV-seropositive. The sample was PBMCs. The rearrangement links TRBV5-1 to TRBJ1-1; maybe TRBD1 (5 bases). Here the CDR3 reads CASSLGGGPNTEAFF. The CDR3, as DNA: TGCGCCAGCAGCTTGGGGGGGGGACCAAACACTGAAGCTTTCTTT.